Shown below are 23 T cell receptor beta chains from a single sample sequenced in a study of T cell responses to AZD1222 COVID-19 vaccine. The data were produced by immunoSEQ multiplex PCR, yet TCRdb's version contains in-frame clones alone and is incomplete. The sample has roughly 180,000 clones, approximately 90% seen once. This specimen consisted of peripheral blood, obtained on day 0 of AZD1222 vaccination. The receptor set was obtained from an adult in good health.

V is TRBV7-2 and J is TRBJ2-7; D ambiguous. CDR3 length: 13 amino acids. Germline lookup yields CDR1 SGHTA and CDR2 FQGNSA. Trimming removed 2 bases at V and 2 bases at J, with 7 bases between. This CDR3 reads CASSLYTPYEQYF. DNA of the CDR3: TGTGCCAGCAGCTTATATACGCCCTACGAGCAGTACTTC.

This clone was counted a few times. The chain recombines TRBV7-2 with TRBJ2-7; D is unresolved. Trimming took off 1 base at V and 3 bases at J, with 13 bases between the two ends. Looked up from germline, CDR1 is SGHTA and CDR2 is FQGNSA. This CDR3 spans 15 amino acids. The DNA for the CDR3 is TGTGCCAGCAGCTTAGGGCAGGCCACTTACTACGAGCAGTACTTC. This translates into CASSLGQATYYEQYF.

J is TRBJ1-1 and V is TRBV10-3; 10 positions match TRBD1. The germline gives CDR1 ENHRY, CDR2 SYGVKD. The ends lost 2 bases at V and 5 bases at J; junction bases unmatched: 2. The CDR3 sequence is 14 residues long. Written as DNA, the CDR3 is TGTGCCATCAGTGAGGGACAGGGGGTAACTGAAGCTTTCTTT. Translated, it gives CAISEGQGVTEAFF.

The chain uses TRBV5-1 and TRBJ2-7; unclear D gene. This CDR3 comprises 15 residues. Germline lookup yields CDR1 SGHRS and CDR2 YFSETQ. Trimming pared 3 bases from V and 1 base from J, leaving 14 bases between. CDR3 protein: CASSSGLDGSYEQYF. The DNA of the CDR3 is TGCGCCAGCAGCTCGGGCCTCGACGGATCCTACGAGCAGTACTTC.

The chain carries TRBV3-1 (or the pseudogene TRBV3-2) and TRBJ1-4; 9 bases fit TRBD1. CDR3 length: 15 residues. Germline CDR1 is LGHDT and CDR2 is YNNKEL (reference sequence). After removal of 4 bases from V and 7 bases from J, the junction contained 7 bases not matched to a gene. The CDR3 loop is CASSRFRDRAEKLFF. CDR3 DNA: TGTGCCAGCAGCCGCTTCCGGGACAGGGCTGAAAAACTGTTTTTT.

In its sample, this clone was seen once. The gene calls are TRBV19 and TRBJ1-2; D is undetermined. With 8 bases removed from V and 2 bases from J, the gap between germline ends came to 15 bases. This CDR3 has 14 amino acids. Germline lookup yields CDR1 LNHDA and CDR2 SQIVND (reference sequence). Here the CDR3 DNA reads TGTGCCAGTTCGAACGCAGCCGCCAACTATGGCTACACCTTC. Residues: CASSNAAANYGYTF.

This chain joins TRBV25-1 and TRBJ2-5; tentative D call: TRBD1 (7 bases). The length of the CDR3 is 15 residues. With 3 bases removed from V and 5 bases from J, the gap between germline ends came to 16 bases. Germline lookup yields CDR1 MGHDK and CDR2 SYGVNS. This CDR3 reads CASSDPRRGQETQYF. The DNA of the CDR3 is TGTGCCAGCAGTGACCCTAGGAGGGGGCAGGAGACCCAGTACTTC.

V gene TRBV7-3 combines with J gene TRBJ2-3, with no clear D. Trimming removed 4 bases at V and 0 bases at J, with 8 bases between. Germline assignment: CDR1 SGHTA and CDR2 FQGTGA. The CDR3 is made up of 14 amino acids. The CDR3 coding sequence is TGTGCCAGCAGCTGGAGTACTAGCACAGATACGCAGTATTTT. This translates into CASSWSTSTDTQYF.

The J gene is TRBJ2-1, the V gene TRBV30; the D gene could be TRBD1 or TRBD2 (5 bases each). The ends were cut back, 4 bases at V and 7 bases at J, with 14 bases in the middle. This CDR3 comprises 13 residues. The germline CDR1 and CDR2 sequences are GTSNPN and SVGIG (reference sequence). The CDR3 DNA is TGTGCCTGGACAAGGGGATCGGGAAATGAGCAGTTCTTC. It specifies CAWTRGSGNEQFF.

V usage is TRBV7-8 and J usage is TRBJ1-5; D is unresolved. The V and J ends lost 5 bases and 5 bases respectively, with 13 bases between them. The CDR3 contains 14 residues. In germline, CDR1 is SGHVS, CDR2 FQNEAQ. The CDR3 DNA sequence: TGTGCCAGCAGCCGAGGACGGAACGATCAGCCCCAGCATTTT. It yields the protein CASSRGRNDQPQHF.

The chain has TRBV28 and TRBJ2-5, with D perhaps matching TRBD2 (6 bases). CDR3 length: 12 amino acids. Trimming cost V 6 bases and J 9 bases, with 14 bases left between them. The germline V gene has CDR1 MDHEN and CDR2 SYDVKM. CDR3 in DNA: TGTGCCAGCAGCGCGCCTCTAGCGCCCCAGTACTTC. Amino acids: CASSAPLAPQYF.

The gene calls are TRBV6-1 and TRBJ2-7; 8 bases are shared with TRBD1. Germline V gene sequence: CDR1 MNHNS, CDR2 SASEGT. The CDR3 totals 16 residues. With 0 bases clipped from V and 4 bases from J, the junction kept 8 bases outside the gene matches. CDR3 nucleotide sequence: TGTGCCAGCAGTGAAGCGCCCTCACAGGGGGGATACGAGCAGTACTTC. Translated: CASSEAPSQGGYEQYF.

A remark on this clone: In the same sample, other DNA sequences code for this CDR3. The gene calls are TRBV3-1 (or the pseudogene TRBV3-2) and TRBJ1-1; D is undetermined. Germline values: CDR1 LGHDT, CDR2 YNNKEL (reference sequence). The germline V and J ends were trimmed by 3 bases and 1 base, with 0 bases remaining between them. CDR3 length: 11 amino acids. The CDR3 loop is CASSQNTEAFF. The CDR3 bases are TGTGCCAGCAGCCAGAACACTGAAGCTTTCTTT.

This chain uses TRBV19 with TRBJ2-7; no definite D call. The V gene's germline CDR1 is LNHDA and CDR2 SQIVND (reference sequence). The CDR3 sequence is 12 residues long. Trimming stripped 5 bases from V and 1 base from J, with 6 bases between. DNA of the CDR3: TGTGCCAGTAGTTTGACTTCCTACGAGCAGTACTTC. It translates to CASSLTSYEQYF.

This rearrangement joins TRBV6-2 or TRBV6-3 to TRBJ2-1; D is possibly TRBD1 (6 bases). V was clipped by 5 bases and J by 3 bases, with 14 bases between them. Germline V gene sequence: CDR1 MNHEY, CDR2 SVGEGT. This CDR3 comprises 15 residues. The CDR3 loop reads CASSEGRGLYNEQFF. The DNA of the CDR3 is TGTGCCAGCAGTGAGGGCAGGGGCCTCTACAATGAGCAGTTCTTC.

The rearrangement uses TRBV2 and TRBJ2-7, with D possibly TRBD2 on 5 matching bases. Germline CDR1 reads SNHLY; CDR2 reads FYNNEI. Trimming left V 4 bases short and J 5 bases short, with 12 bases between. The CDR3 runs 13 residues. The CDR3 sequence: CASSVWPGDEQYF. The CDR3 bases are TGTGCCAGCAGTGTTTGGCCCGGGGACGAGCAGTACTTC.

The V call is TRBV28, the J call TRBJ1-5; 9 nucleotides match TRBD1. In germline, CDR1 is MDHEN, CDR2 SYDVKM. Trimming took 5 bases from V and 4 from J; bases not matched to a gene: 12. The CDR3 length is 17 residues. This CDR3 reads CASSPRRTGALNQPQHF. The CDR3 nucleotides read TGTGCCAGCAGTCCTCGCAGGACAGGGGCCTTAAATCAGCCCCAGCATTTT.

The V call is TRBV7-2, the J call TRBJ2-3, with unresolved D. Deletions cut 3 bases from V and 4 bases from J, with 8 bases between. This CDR3 spans 13 amino acids. The germline CDR1 and CDR2 sequences are SGHTA and FQGNSA. This chain's CDR3 is CASSFQAADTQYF. In nucleotides, the CDR3 is TGTGCCAGCAGCTTCCAGGCGGCAGATACGCAGTATTTT.

The chain combines TRBV5-1 with TRBJ2-7; D might be TRBD2 (6 bases). Germline V gives CDR1 SGHRS, CDR2 YFSETQ. The V end lost 2 bases, the J end lost 2 bases, and 14 bases lay between the germline ends. The CDR3 totals 15 residues. In DNA form, the CDR3 reads TGCGCCAGCAGCTTAAGAGGTGGCGGGGCCTACGAGCAGTACTTC. Protein product: CASSLRGGGAYEQYF.

The chain has TRBV11-2 and TRBJ1-5; 9 nucleotides line up with TRBD1. With V trimmed by 5 bases and J by 5 bases, 4 bases remained unmatched. The CDR3 has 14 residues. CDR1 SGHAT and CDR2 FQNNGV come from the germline V gene. CDR3 amino acids: CASSPTGGYQPQHF. The DNA for the CDR3 is TGTGCCAGCAGCCCGACAGGGGGGTATCAGCCCCAGCATTTT. The entire variable domain, with the rest obtained from reference TRBV11-2 and TRBJ1-5, is as follows: EAGVAQSPRYKIIEKRQSVAFWCNPISGHATLYWYQQILGQGPKLLIQFQNNGVVDDSQLPKDRFSAERLKGVDSTLKIQPAKLEDSAVYLCASSPTGGYQPQHFGDGTRLSIL.

The chain combines TRBV7-8 with TRBJ2-7, with 7 bases identical to TRBD1. Losses at the gene ends were 5 bases for V and 7 bases for J; bases not matched to a gene: 11. Germline V lookup: CDR1 SGHVS, CDR2 FQNEAQ. The length of the CDR3 is 14 residues. CDR3 sequence (DNA): TGTGCCAGCAGCCTACCGGACAGGCCGCGGGAGCAGTACTTC. This codes for CASSLPDRPREQYF.

The V and J genes are TRBV2 and TRBJ2-7, with 8 bases that match TRBD2. The germline V gene encodes CDR1 SNHLY and CDR2 FYNNEI. CDR3 length: 14 residues. Germline trimming cut 6 bases from V and 5 bases from J; bases unmatched to any gene: 9. CDR3 DNA sequence: TGTGCCAGCAGATCCGGGACTAGTCGCGACGAGCAGTACTTC. Translating gives CASRSGTSRDEQYF.

The rearrangement uses TRBV12-5 and TRBJ1-1; 9 positions agree with TRBD1. CDR1 LGHNT and CDR2 FRNRAP come from the germline V gene. With V trimmed by 9 bases and J by 7 bases, 12 bases remained unmatched. The CDR3 covers 14 residues. CDR3 sequence (DNA): TGTGCTAGCCGGCCTATTACGGACAGGGGTGAAGCTTTCTTT. This codes for CASRPITDRGEAFF.